The entry that follows covers one T cell receptor beta chain sequence. The antigen is undetermined. Germline V CDR1 and CDR2: LGHNA, YNFKEQ. This CDR3 spans 16 amino acids. The ends were cut back, 4 bases at V and 2 bases at J, with 18 bases in the middle. Every patient relapsed after autologous stem cell transplantation, and brentuximab vedotin exposure varied. This specimen comes from a study of PD-1 blockade in classical Hodgkin lymphoma. Study-level points and caveats: In newly diagnosed patients, baseline TCR diversity was reportedly below that of healthy donors. Nothing has yet pinned down what causes the repertoire differences, possibly disease activity or prior therapy.

Measured with immunoSEQ multiplex PCR; TCRdb has only the in-frame clones, and not every one. The table includes 20,000 to 25,000 clones, roughly two thirds detected once. The clonotype comes from a human donor with classical Hodgkin lymphoma. The starting material was peripheral blood mononuclear cells (PBMCs), obtained at baseline. This chain uses TRBV4-2 with TRBJ2-7; no clear D gene. CDR3 bases: TGTGCCAGCAGCCCCCGGGTGCAAGGATGGCCCTACGAGCAGTACTTC. Amino acid sequence: CASSPRVQGWPYEQYF.